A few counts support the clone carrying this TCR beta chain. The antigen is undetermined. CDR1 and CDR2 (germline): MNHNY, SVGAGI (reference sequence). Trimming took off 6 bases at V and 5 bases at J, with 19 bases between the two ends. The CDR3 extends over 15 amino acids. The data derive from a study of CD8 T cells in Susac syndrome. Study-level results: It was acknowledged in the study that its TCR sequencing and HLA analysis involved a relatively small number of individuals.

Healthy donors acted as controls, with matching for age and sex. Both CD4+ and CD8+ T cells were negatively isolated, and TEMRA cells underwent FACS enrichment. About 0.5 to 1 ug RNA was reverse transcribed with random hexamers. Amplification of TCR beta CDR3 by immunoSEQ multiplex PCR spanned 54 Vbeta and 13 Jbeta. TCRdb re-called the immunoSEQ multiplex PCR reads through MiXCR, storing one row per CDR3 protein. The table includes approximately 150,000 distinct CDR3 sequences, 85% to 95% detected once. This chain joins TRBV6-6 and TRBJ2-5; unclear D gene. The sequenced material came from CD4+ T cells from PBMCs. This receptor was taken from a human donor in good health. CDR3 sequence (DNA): TGTGCCAGCAGCCTTAGCCTGATAGGTGGGGAGACCCAGTACTTC. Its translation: CASSLSLIGGETQYF.